The 29 T cell receptor beta chains given below trace back to one sample, sequenced in a study of T-cell memory formation after mild COVID-19. TCRdb re-called the 5' RACE reads with MiXCR, one entry per CDR3 protein. Altogether about 400,000 distinct CDR3 sequences are present, 20% to 30% being singletons, with the ten largest covering around 14%. Sequences were obtained from PBMCs or a T cell subset sorted from them (not recorded which). Receptors originate from an adult woman who had mild COVID-19 (a few samples of this study predate the infection). Cell type and time point are not known.

The rearrangement joins TRBV18 to TRBJ1-1, with D possibly TRBD1 on 5 matching bases. Germline V gives CDR1 KGHSH, CDR2 LQKENI. V was clipped by 8 bases and J by 3 bases, with 13 bases between them. This CDR3 spans 13 amino acids. CDR3 protein: CASSPQGYTEAFF. CDR3 nucleotides: TGTGCCAGCAGCCCTCAGGGTTACACTGAAGCTTTCTTT. The full variable domain, in which reference TRBV18 and TRBJ1-1 provide the parts outside the CDR3, is NAGVMQNPRHLVRRRGQEARLRCSPMKGHSHVYWYRQLPEEGLKFMVYLQKENIIDESGMPKERFSAEFPKEGPSILRIQQVVRGDSAAYFCASSPQGYTEAFFGQGTRLTVV.

The V and J genes are TRBV2 and TRBJ2-2, with 9 bases matching TRBD1. The CDR3 sequence is 14 residues long. Looked up from germline, CDR1 is SNHLY and CDR2 is FYNNEI. J gave up 5 bases and V 6 bases, and 4 bases lay outside the gene matches. CDR3 region: CASRSGQGTGELFF. The CDR3, as DNA: TGTGCCAGCAGGAGTGGACAGGGGACCGGGGAGCTGTTTTTT.

This clonotype has more than one count but fewer than ten. This rearrangement joins TRBV4-3 to TRBJ1-3; unclear D gene. From germline, CDR1 is LGHNA and CDR2 YSLEER. The ends were cut back, 4 bases at V and 2 bases at J, with 9 bases in the middle. The CDR3 extends over 14 amino acids. The CDR3 region is CASSPESTGNTIYF. As DNA, the CDR3 is TGCGCCAGCAGCCCGGAGTCGACTGGAAACACCATATATTTT.

V and J are TRBV7-3 and TRBJ2-1; 7 bases map to TRBD1. Trimming at V came to 1 base and at J to 8 bases, leaving 8 bases not matched to a gene. The CDR3 spans 15 residues. Per the germline V gene, CDR1 is SGHTA and CDR2 is FQGTGA. The CDR3 DNA reads as TGTGCCAGCAGCTTAATGCGACAGGGTAAGGATGAGCAGTTCTTC. Its translation: CASSLMRQGKDEQFF.

The chain employs TRBV7-3 and TRBJ2-3, with 7 bases matching TRBD2. The germline CDR1 and CDR2 sequences are SGHTA and FQGTGA. Trimming took 0 bases from V and 4 from J; bases not matched to a gene: 4. CDR3 length: 15 amino acids. CDR3 sequence reads: CASSLTASGADTQYF. The CDR3 DNA sequence: TGTGCCAGCAGCTTAACGGCAAGCGGGGCAGATACGCAGTATTTT.

This sequence joins TRBV18 and TRBJ1-2; 8 bases fit TRBD1. CDR3 length: 16 amino acids. Trimming removed 1 base from V and 4 bases from J; junction bases left unmatched: 8. Germline V gene data show CDR1 as KGHSH and CDR2 as LQKENI. Written as DNA, the CDR3 is TGTGCCAGCTCACCACGAGAAACCGGGACAGGCTATGGCTACACCTTC. Amino acid sequence: CASSPRETGTGYGYTF.

This clonotype was seen only a few times. CDR3 amino acids: CASSFRTSGKFF. Here the CDR3 DNA reads TGTGCCAGCAGCTTCCGGACTAGTGGGAAGTTCTTC. The chain employs TRBV7-8 and TRBJ2-1; 7 bases line up with TRBD2. This CDR3 comprises 12 residues. Per germline, CDR1 SGHVS and CDR2 FQNEAQ. The ends lost 3 bases at V and 14 bases at J; junction bases unmatched: 7.

The sample holds a few counts of this clonotype. This rearrangement joins TRBV20-1 to TRBJ2-7; 10 nucleotides align to TRBD2. The ends lost 0 bases at V and 3 bases at J; junction bases unmatched: 8. Germline V gene data show CDR1 as DFQATT and CDR2 as SNEGSKA (reference sequence). CDR3 length: 16 residues. DNA for the CDR3: TGCAGTGCTAGAGAATTGCGGGTAGCGGGAGGCTACGAGCAGTACTTC. This encodes CSARELRVAGGYEQYF.

This clonotype was seen once. The rearrangement links TRBV7-9 to TRBJ2-2; maybe TRBD2 (6 bases). The V gene's germline CDR1 is SEHNR and CDR2 FQNEAQ (reference sequence). Trimming took off 4 bases at V and 2 bases at J, with 20 bases between the two ends. The CDR3 covers 18 residues. Here the CDR3 reads CASSSKYGGRTNTGELFF. The CDR3 coding sequence is TGTGCCAGCAGCTCGAAGTATGGGGGGAGGACAAACACCGGGGAGCTGTTTTTT.

V usage is TRBV19 and J usage is TRBJ1-1; the D is unclear. CDR3 length: 14 amino acids. Germline V gene lookup returns CDR1 LNHDA and CDR2 SQIVND (reference sequence). Trimming removed 6 bases at V and 0 bases at J, with 11 bases between. CDR3 region: CASRHTGVNTEAFF. CDR3 in DNA: TGTGCCAGTAGACACACTGGGGTGAACACTGAAGCTTTCTTT.

The chain recombines TRBV20-1 with TRBJ2-3; D is possibly TRBD2 (7 bases). CDR1 and CDR2 (germline): DFQATT, SNEGSKA (reference sequence). V was cut by 6 bases and J by 5 bases, with 18 bases left in between. The CDR3 covers 14 residues. In nucleotides, the CDR3 is TGCAGTGCCCTAAGAGGGGGGGCTGGAGATACGCAGTATTTT. Its translation: CSALRGGAGDTQYF.

This clonotype was seen only a few times. The gene calls are TRBV15 and TRBJ2-7, with TRBD2 as a possible D gene (6 bases). Trimming removed 5 bases from V and 1 base from J, with 15 bases in between. Germline V gene data show CDR1 as LNHNV and CDR2 as YYDKDF (reference sequence). CDR3 length: 15 residues. As DNA, the CDR3 is TGTGCCACCAGCCACCAGGGTGGGGGGTCCTACGAGCAGTACTTC. Protein product: CATSHQGGGSYEQYF.

The rearrangement links TRBV5-1 to TRBJ2-7; D call uncertain. The V and J ends lost 3 bases and 4 bases respectively, with 11 bases between them. The CDR3 totals 13 residues. The germline V gene encodes CDR1 SGHRS and CDR2 YFSETQ. CDR3 region: CASSSGRLYEQYF. The CDR3 DNA is TGCGCCAGCAGCTCCGGCCGTCTTTACGAGCAGTACTTC.

In its sample, this clonotype was seen a few times. The rearrangement links TRBV7-6 to TRBJ2-3, with 10 bases fitting TRBD2. This CDR3 region has 17 residues. The germline V gene encodes CDR1 SGHVS and CDR2 FNYEAQ. J was trimmed by 4 bases and V by 5 bases; bases with no gene match: 12. In nucleotides, the CDR3 is TGTGCCAGCAGCCCACGGGGAATAGCGGGGGGCCCAGATACGCAGTATTTT. Translating it yields CASSPRGIAGGPDTQYF.

The chain links TRBV20-1 to TRBJ2-7, with 7 bases lining up with TRBD2. V was clipped by 1 base and J by 1 base; unmatched bases: 4. The CDR3 contains 14 residues. Germline V gene lookup returns CDR1 DFQATT and CDR2 SNEGSKA (reference sequence). DNA for the CDR3: TGCAGTGCTAGAGGAGGCGGGAGATCCTACGAGCAGTACTTC. Amino acids: CSARGGGRSYEQYF.

This clonotype was counted between two and nine times. The chain combines TRBV7-2 with TRBJ2-4; 9 nucleotides line up with TRBD2. The CDR3 has 17 amino acids. Losses at the gene ends were 5 bases for V and 3 bases for J; bases not matched to a gene: 11. The germline CDR1 and CDR2 sequences are SGHTA and FQGNSA. CDR3 DNA: TGTGCCAGCAGCCCCCGGTTGCTAGCGGGGCGCAAAAACATTCAGTACTTC. Translated, it gives CASSPRLLAGRKNIQYF.

This clonotype was found once. This chain joins TRBV20-1 and TRBJ1-1, with D unresolved. Trimming shortened V by 0 bases and J by 2 bases, and 10 bases separated the two germline ends. The germline V gene encodes CDR1 DFQATT and CDR2 SNEGSKA (reference sequence). The CDR3 has 14 residues. CDR3 amino acids: CSARDLRVNTEAFF. The CDR3 coding sequence is TGCAGTGCTAGAGATTTGAGGGTTAACACTGAAGCTTTCTTT.

This clonotype was seen repeatedly, ten times or more. Here the CDR3 reads CASSLAFSRGGHGYTF. DNA of the CDR3: TGTGCCAGCAGCTTAGCTTTCTCCAGGGGCGGCCATGGCTACACCTTC. The gene calls are TRBV7-6 and TRBJ1-2; possible D gene TRBD1, 6 bases. This CDR3 is built from 16 residues. Trimming took 0 bases from V and 6 from J, leaving 17 bases between them. Per the germline V gene, CDR1 is SGHVS and CDR2 is FNYEAQ.

This clonotype was recorded at least ten times. The chain joins TRBV7-9 to TRBJ2-2; 10 bases line up with TRBD1. V was pared by 5 bases and J by 5 bases, with 8 bases of the junction left unmatched. This CDR3 has 16 residues. Germline V lookup: CDR1 SEHNR, CDR2 FQNEAQ (reference sequence). The CDR3 nucleotides read TGTGCCAGCAGCGGACAGGGGGAGGTGCCTACCGGGGAGCTGTTTTTT. Its translation: CASSGQGEVPTGELFF. Based on the CDR3 plus reference TRBV7-9 and TRBJ2-2, the full variable domain is DTGVSQNPRHKITKRGQNVTFRCDPISEHNRLYWYRQTLGQGPEFLTYFQNEAQLEKSRLLSDRFSAERPKGSFSTLEIQRTEQGDSAMYLCASSGQGEVPTGELFFGEGSRLTVL.

This clonotype turned up a few times. The CDR3 region has the DNA TGCGCCAGCAGCTCGGTTACAGGGGGTTTCACCGGGGAGCTGTTTTTT. It is translated as CASSSVTGGFTGELFF. This chain connects TRBV5-1 to TRBJ2-2; 8 bases match TRBD1. V was clipped by 3 bases and J by 4 bases; unmatched bases: 8. CDR3 length: 16 amino acids. CDR1 SGHRS and CDR2 YFSETQ come from the germline V gene.

There are a few counts of this clonotype. This sequence joins TRBV29-1 and TRBJ1-1; no reliable D call. Germline V gives CDR1 SQVTM, CDR2 ANQGSEA. Trimming removed 7 bases from V and 1 base from J, with 13 bases in between. This CDR3 spans 13 amino acids. CDR3: CSASETTNTEAFF. Here the CDR3 DNA reads TGCAGCGCTTCAGAGACAACGAACACTGAAGCTTTCTTT.

This clonotype was detected only a few times. This chain links TRBV29-1 with TRBJ1-2, with a tentative D call TRBD1 (6 bases). The V gene lost 3 bases and the J gene lost 3 bases, with 14 bases spanning the gap. This CDR3 is built from 14 residues. CDR1 SQVTM and CDR2 ANQGSEA come from the germline V gene. The CDR3 region has the DNA TGCAGCGTTGAGCACAGGACAGCTGACTATGGCTACACCTTC. Protein: CSVEHRTADYGYTF. Complete variable domain (other parts from reference TRBV29-1 and TRBJ1-2): SAVISQKPSRDICQRGTSLTIQCQVDSQVTMMFWYRQQPGQSLTLIATANQGSEATYESGFVIDKFPISRPNLTFSTLTVSNMSPEDSSIYLCSVEHRTADYGYTFGSGTRLTVV.

This clonotype was picked up a small number of times. The J gene is TRBJ2-5, the V gene TRBV3-1; D is undetermined. V was cut by 4 bases and J by 2 bases, with 5 bases left in between. The CDR3 length is 12 residues. The germline V gene has CDR1 LGHDT and CDR2 YNNKEL (reference sequence). CDR3 loop: CASSPIQETQYF. CDR3 nucleotides: TGTGCCAGCAGCCCAATTCAAGAGACCCAGTACTTC.

The chain uses TRBV30 and TRBJ2-3, with 11 positions matching TRBD1. The trim removed 3 bases at V and 5 bases at J, leaving 4 bases unmatched. This CDR3 spans 14 amino acids. In germline, CDR1 is GTSNPN, CDR2 SVGIG (reference sequence). The CDR3 coding sequence is TGTGCCTGGAGGGACAGGGGGCGAGTAGATACGCAGTATTTT. Amino acids: CAWRDRGRVDTQYF.

This clonotype was found a few times. V is TRBV20-1 and J is TRBJ2-3, with TRBD2 matching 7 bases. The CDR3 is 15 amino acids. Germline V gene sequence: CDR1 DFQATT, CDR2 SNEGSKA (reference sequence). Losses at the gene ends were 2 bases for V and 1 base for J; bases not matched to a gene: 6. The CDR3 nucleotides are TGCAGTGCTAGACGCCCGGGGAGGGGCACAGATACGCAGTATTTT. Translating it yields CSARRPGRGTDTQYF.

The genes are TRBV24-1 and TRBJ2-2, with D possibly matching TRBD2 (6 bases). Germline lookup yields CDR1 KGHDR and CDR2 SFDVKD. V shed 7 bases and J shed 3 bases, with 11 bases lying between them. The CDR3 runs 14 residues. The chain's CDR3 is CATRPGEDTGELFF. CDR3 DNA: TGTGCCACCAGACCCGGGGAGGACACCGGGGAGCTGTTTTTT.

Only a few counts were recorded for this clonotype. V is TRBV11-2 and J is TRBJ2-7; tentatively, D is TRBD1 or TRBD2 (7 bases each). This CDR3 contains 16 residues. The germline V gene has CDR1 SGHAT and CDR2 FQNNGV. V lost 1 base to trimming and J lost 2 bases, with 15 bases between them. CDR3 in amino acids: CASSLGGGQLTYEQYF. CDR3 bases: TGTGCCAGCAGCTTAGGGGGGGGACAGCTCACCTACGAGCAGTACTTC.

This clonotype was seen ten or more times. This chain uses TRBV6-5 with TRBJ2-1, with 12 bases lining up with TRBD2. The germline CDR1 and CDR2 sequences are MNHEY and SVGAGI. CDR3 size: 15 residues. V lost 6 bases, J lost 10 bases, and 10 bases stayed unmatched. CDR3 amino acids: CASSETSGGPSEQFF. CDR3 nucleotide sequence: TGTGCCAGCAGCGAAACTAGCGGGGGGCCCTCGGAGCAGTTCTTC.

Only a few counts were recorded for this clonotype. The V gene is TRBV10-3, the J gene TRBJ2-2; D ambiguous. From germline, CDR1 is ENHRY and CDR2 SYGVKD. With 2 bases removed from V and 1 base from J, the gap between germline ends came to 2 bases. CDR3 length equals 13 residues. The CDR3 DNA is TGTGCCATCAGTGAGCTGAACACCGGGGAGCTGTTTTTT. Its translation is CAISELNTGELFF.